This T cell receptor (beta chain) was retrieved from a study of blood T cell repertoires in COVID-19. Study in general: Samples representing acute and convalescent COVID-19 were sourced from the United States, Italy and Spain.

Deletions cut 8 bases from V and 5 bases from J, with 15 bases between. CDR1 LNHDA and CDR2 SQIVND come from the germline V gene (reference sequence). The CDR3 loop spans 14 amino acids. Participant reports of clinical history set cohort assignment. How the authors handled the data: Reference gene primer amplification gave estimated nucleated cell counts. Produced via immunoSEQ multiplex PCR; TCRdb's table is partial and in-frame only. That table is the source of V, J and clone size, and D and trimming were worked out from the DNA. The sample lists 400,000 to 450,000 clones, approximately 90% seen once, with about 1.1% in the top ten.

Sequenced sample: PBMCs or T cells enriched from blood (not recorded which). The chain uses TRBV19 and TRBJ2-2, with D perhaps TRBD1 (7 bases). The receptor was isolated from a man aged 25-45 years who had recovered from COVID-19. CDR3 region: CASGGTARTGELFF. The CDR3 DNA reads TGTGCCAGTGGGGGGACAGCGAGGACCGGGGAGCTGTTTTTT.